This passage covers 18 T cell receptor beta chains from one sample sequenced in a study of STAT5B mutations in CD4+ large granular lymphocyte leukemia. The method was immunoSEQ multiplex PCR; TCRdb's version includes in-frame clones alone and lacks a portion of them. This table has about 30,000 clones, less than 80% appearing once. Sequencing used CD4+ T cells from blood buffy coats. All receptors come from a human donor in good health.

V and J are TRBV28 and TRBJ1-4, with D hard to call. Germline CDR1 is MDHEN and CDR2 is SYDVKM. This CDR3 spans 11 amino acids. V lost 2 bases, J lost 10 bases, and 5 bases lay in between. CDR3 amino acids: CASSLGVKLFF. The CDR3 region has the DNA TGTGCCAGCAGTTTAGGAGTAAAACTGTTTTTT.

The chain carries TRBV6-4 and TRBJ1-2; TRBD1 matches at 8 bases. Germline V gene sequence: CDR1 MRHNA, CDR2 SNTAGT. Unmatched junction bases numbered 11, after V lost 4 bases and J lost 13 bases. The CDR3 is made up of 13 amino acids. DNA for the CDR3: TGTGCCAGCAGTGCCGGGACAGGCGTTTCACGCACCTTC. Protein: CASSAGTGVSRTF.

As for this clone: Relative to the germline gene, one junction end is altered; a read error may explain this. In the same sample, other DNA sequences code for this CDR3. The rearrangement joins TRBV7-2 to TRBJ1-1; no definite D call. The germline V gene has CDR1 SGHTA and CDR2 FQGNSA. CDR3 length: 13 residues. Written as DNA, the CDR3 is TGTGCCAGCAGCCCACACATGAACACTGAAGCCTTCTTT. This sequence encodes CASSPHMNTEAFF.

The rearrangement links TRBV9 to TRBJ2-7; D might be TRBD2 (6 bases). The germline gives CDR1 SGDLS, CDR2 YYNGEE. Trimming took off 0 bases at V and 3 bases at J, with 16 bases between the two ends. This CDR3 is built from 16 residues. CDR3 residues: CASSVGELGGGYEQYF. Here the CDR3 DNA reads TGTGCCAGCAGCGTAGGGGAACTGGGGGGAGGCTACGAGCAGTACTTC.

The V gene is TRBV7-9, the J gene TRBJ2-7; 10 nucleotides agree with TRBD2. The V and J ends lost 5 bases and 2 bases, in that order; junction bases with no gene match: 12. The CDR3 spans 17 residues. Germline V lookup: CDR1 SEHNR, CDR2 FQNEAQ (reference sequence). The CDR3 loop is CASSRYEGLAGAYEQYF. The CDR3 DNA reads TGTGCCAGCAGCCGGTATGAGGGGCTAGCGGGGGCCTACGAGCAGTACTTC.

The chain has TRBV2 and TRBJ1-5, with 7 bases matching TRBD1. V gave up 10 bases and J gave up 4 bases; unmatched junction bases: 10. The CDR3 covers 14 residues. Germline V gives CDR1 SNHLY, CDR2 FYNNEI. The CDR3 nucleotides read TGTGCCACCAGGGGGAGGGGAGGTAATCAGCCCCAGCATTTT. Its protein is CATRGRGGNQPQHF.

Written as DNA, the CDR3 is TGTGCCAGTAGTATATTAGGGGCCGGGGAGCTGTTTTTT. Encoded protein: CASSILGAGELFF. V and J are TRBV19 and TRBJ2-2, with D perhaps TRBD1 (5 bases). Trimming removed 2 bases at V and 6 bases at J, with 7 bases between. Germline loops: CDR1 LNHDA, CDR2 SQIVND (reference sequence). The CDR3 is made up of 13 amino acids.

The rearrangement links TRBV9 to TRBJ1-4; perhaps TRBD1 as D (5 bases). The CDR3 has 15 residues. The germline gives CDR1 SGDLS, CDR2 YYNGEE. V dropped 6 bases and J dropped 7 bases, with 19 bases sitting between them. CDR3 loop: CASTRTGLMGEKLFF. The CDR3, as DNA: TGTGCCAGCACGAGAACAGGTTTAATGGGTGAAAAACTGTTTTTT.

DNA for the CDR3: TGTGCCAGCAGCCTAATAAGATCCGGGGAGCTGTTTTTT. It is translated as CASSLIRSGELFF. The genes are TRBV7-3 and TRBJ2-2, with unresolved D. The CDR3 is 13 residues long. V was shortened by 5 bases and J by 6 bases, with 10 bases between the two germline ends. The germline V gene encodes CDR1 SGHTA and CDR2 FQGTGA.

V gene TRBV5-5 combines with J gene TRBJ1-3; 7 positions agree with TRBD1. V dropped 4 bases and J dropped 3; count of bases not matched to a gene: 4. There are 14 residues in the CDR3. Germline V CDR1 and CDR2: SGHKS, YYEKEE (reference sequence). The CDR3 nucleotides are TGTGCCAGCAGCCCGGGACAGATTGGAAACACCATATATTTT. Encoded protein: CASSPGQIGNTIYF.

This chain connects TRBV7-9 to TRBJ2-3, with D unresolved. V was shortened by 5 bases and J by 5 bases, with 5 bases between the two germline ends. This CDR3 has 11 residues. CDR1 and CDR2 from the germline V gene are SEHNR and FQNEAQ (reference sequence). The CDR3 spells CASSPRDTQYF. CDR3 nucleotide sequence: TGTGCCAGCAGCCCCCGAGATACGCAGTATTTT.

V is TRBV5-5 and J is TRBJ2-7, with a tentative D call TRBD1 (6 bases). Trimming took 0 bases from V and 3 from J, leaving 13 bases between them. Germline V CDR1 and CDR2: SGHKS, YYEKEE (reference sequence). The CDR3 spans 15 residues. CDR3 region: CASSLAPTGNYEQYF. The CDR3 DNA reads TGTGCCAGCAGCTTGGCCCCGACAGGTAACTACGAGCAGTACTTC.

The rearrangement uses TRBV27 and TRBJ1-2; TRBD1 matches 8 bases. The ends lost 6 bases at V and 4 bases at J; junction bases unmatched: 10. Germline loops: CDR1 MNHEY, CDR2 SMNVEV (reference sequence). CDR3 length equals 15 residues. The CDR3 protein is CASSTTTGDFYGYTF. The CDR3 DNA reads TGTGCCAGCAGCACGACGACAGGGGACTTCTATGGCTACACCTTC.

The chain has TRBV6-5 and TRBJ1-6, with 7 bases fitting TRBD1. The germline gives CDR1 MNHEY, CDR2 SVGAGI. The V and J ends lost 6 bases and 3 bases, in that order; junction bases with no gene match: 2. The CDR3 contains 14 residues. The CDR3 DNA reads as TGTGCCAGCAGCGGGACAGTCTATAATTCACCCCTCCACTTT. This codes for CASSGTVYNSPLHF.

This chain links TRBV2 with TRBJ1-4; tentatively, D is TRBD1 (5 bases). This CDR3 spans 15 amino acids. V gave up 4 bases and J gave up 5 bases, with 14 bases separating them. Germline V gene lookup returns CDR1 SNHLY and CDR2 FYNNEI. CDR3 loop: CASSVMGTANEKLFF. The CDR3 coding sequence is TGTGCCAGCAGTGTAATGGGGACGGCGAATGAAAAACTGTTTTTT.

The rearrangement joins TRBV30 to TRBJ2-6; D is ambiguous. V was pared by 0 bases and J by 0 bases, with 9 bases between. The CDR3 spans 16 residues. The germline CDR1 and CDR2 sequences are GTSNPN and SVGIG (reference sequence). For the CDR3, the DNA is TGTGCCTGGAGTGTCAATCCGCACTCTGGGGCCAACGTCCTGACTTTC. Translated, it gives CAWSVNPHSGANVLTF.

This chain joins TRBV6-1 and TRBJ1-5, with a possible D match to TRBD1 (5 bases). The CDR3 spans 14 residues. V lost 6 bases and J 6 bases, leaving 15 bases between the germline ends. Germline V gene data show CDR1 as MNHNS and CDR2 as SASEGT. The CDR3 DNA follows: TGTGCCAGCAGGGGTCAGGGAATGGGTCAGCCCCAGCATTTT. Translation gives CASRGQGMGQPQHF.

The chain carries TRBV28 and TRBJ1-2; 8 nucleotides align to TRBD1. Germline V gene sequence: CDR1 MDHEN, CDR2 SYDVKM. The CDR3 length is 12 residues. Trimming took 8 bases from V and 4 from J; bases not matched to a gene: 3. The CDR3: CASQQGVYGYTF. CDR3 nucleotide sequence: TGTGCCAGCCAACAGGGGGTCTATGGCTACACCTTC.